This T cell receptor beta chain was retrieved from a study of blood T cells in healthy people across ages. Samples each had at least 6 micrograms of total RNA extracted. Only a few counts were recorded for this clonotype. Its specificity is not known. This CDR3 has 15 residues. The V gene's germline CDR1 is MGHDK and CDR2 SYGVNS. Trimming left V 4 bases short and J 2 bases short, with 9 bases between. Broader study findings: Among T cells, TCR beta diversity per million cells dropped roughly linearly as age rose.

Primers used in a second PCR of about 7 to 12 cycles were a sample-barcoded 5' primer and a J-beta primer mix. One entry per CDR3 protein results from TCRdb running MiXCR on the 5' RACE reads. The profile shows approximately 1,700,000 distinct CDR3 sequences, about 39% of them singletons. The origin of this receptor is a human donor in good health. The rearrangement uses TRBV25-1 and TRBJ2-6; D is perhaps TRBD1 (6 bases). Sequencing used blood. The CDR3 nucleotides are TGTGCCAGCAGTGGGGGGACAACTGGGGCCAACGTCCTGACTTTC. Translating it yields CASSGGTTGANVLTF. The full variable domain, its missing parts supplied by reference TRBV25-1 and TRBJ2-6, is EADIYQTPRYLVIGTGKKITLECSQTMGHDKMYWYQQDPGMELHLIHYSYGVNSTEKGDLSSESTVSRIRTEHFPLTLESARPSHTSQYLCASSGGTTGANVLTFGAGSRLTVL.